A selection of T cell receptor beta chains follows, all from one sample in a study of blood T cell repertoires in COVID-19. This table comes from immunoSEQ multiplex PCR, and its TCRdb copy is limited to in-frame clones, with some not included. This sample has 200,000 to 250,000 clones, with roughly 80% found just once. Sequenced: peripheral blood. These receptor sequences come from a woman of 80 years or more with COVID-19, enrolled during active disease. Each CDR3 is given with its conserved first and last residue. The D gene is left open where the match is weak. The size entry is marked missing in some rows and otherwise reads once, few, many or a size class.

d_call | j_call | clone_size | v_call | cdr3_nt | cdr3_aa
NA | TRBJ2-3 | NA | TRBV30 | TGTGCCTGGAGTAAGGGGGACGCGGATACGCAGTATTTT | CAWSKGDADTQYF
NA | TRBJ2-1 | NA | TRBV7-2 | TGTGCCAGCAGCTTAGGGCCCACCACCTACAATGAGCAGTTCTTC | CASSLGPTTYNEQFF
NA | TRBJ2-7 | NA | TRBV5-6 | TGTGCCACTACAGGGAGAACCTCCTACGAGCAGTACTTC | CATTGRTSYEQYF
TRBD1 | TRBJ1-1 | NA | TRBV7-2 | TGTGCCAGCAGCTTTGGGTCAGGGGGGAACACTGAAGCTTTCTTT | CASSFGSGGNTEAFF
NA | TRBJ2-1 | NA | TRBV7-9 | TGTGCCAGCAGCTCCCGGGACACCCCCAACAATGAGCAGTTCTTC | CASSSRDTPNNEQFF
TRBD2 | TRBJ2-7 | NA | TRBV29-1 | TGCAGCGTAATACTAGCGGGTTCTTCCTACGAGCAGTACTTC | CSVILAGSSYEQYF
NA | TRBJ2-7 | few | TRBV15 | TGTGCCACCAGCAGAGCAAGCAGGGGCGCCTACGAGCAGTACTTC | CATSRASRGAYEQYF
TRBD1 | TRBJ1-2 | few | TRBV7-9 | TGTGCCAGCAGCTCTGACAGGGTCGGCTATGGCTACACCTTC | CASSSDRVGYGYTF
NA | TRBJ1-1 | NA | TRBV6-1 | TGTGCCAGCAGTGAAGAAGAGGGAATGTGGGCTTTCTTT | CASSEEEGMWAFF
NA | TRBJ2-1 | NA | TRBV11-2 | TGTGCCAGCAGCTCCGTCCGCGGGGATAACAATGAGCAGTTCTTC | CASSSVRGDNNEQFF
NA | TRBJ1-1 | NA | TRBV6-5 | TGTGCCAGCAGTTACTCCACAGGGACCACTGAAGCTTTCTTT | CASSYSTGTTEAFF
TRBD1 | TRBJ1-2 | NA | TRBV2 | TGTGCCAGCAAGGACAGGGGGCGGAGTGGCTACACCTTC | CASKDRGRSGYTF
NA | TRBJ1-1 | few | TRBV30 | TGTGCCTGGAGTATACAGGAGAACACTGAAGCTTTCTTT | CAWSIQENTEAFF
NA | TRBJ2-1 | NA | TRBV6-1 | TGTGCCAGCAGTGATCAGGGGCATGAGCAGTTCTTC | CASSDQGHEQFF
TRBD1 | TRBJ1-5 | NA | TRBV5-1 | TGCGCCAGCAGCCCGGGACAGGGGTTGAATAGCAATCAGCCCCAGCATTTT | CASSPGQGLNSNQPQHF
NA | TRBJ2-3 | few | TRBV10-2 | TGCGCCAGCAGCGCAGTCGCAGATACGCAGTATTTT | CASSAVADTQYF
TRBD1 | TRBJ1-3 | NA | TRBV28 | TGTGCCAGCGGGACAGTACCTTTCTCTGGAAACACCATATATTTT | CASGTVPFSGNTIYF
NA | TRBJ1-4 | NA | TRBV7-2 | TGTGCCAGCAGCTTAGGGGGCAGGCTTAATGAAAAACTGTTTTTT | CASSLGGRLNEKLFF
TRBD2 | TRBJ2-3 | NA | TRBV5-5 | TGTGCCAGCAGAGGAGGCGGGGGGCCGGAGGATACGCAGTATTTT | CASRGGGGPEDTQYF
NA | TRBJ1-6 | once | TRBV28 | TGTGCCAGCAGCACGGGGAGCTCCTATAATTCACCCCTCCACTTT | CASSTGSSYNSPLHF
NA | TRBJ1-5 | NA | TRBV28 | TGTGCCAGCAGAGGGAAAGGGGGGGATAATCAGCCCCAGCATTTT | CASRGKGGDNQPQHF
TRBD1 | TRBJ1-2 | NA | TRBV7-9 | TGTGCCAGCAGCCGAATCACAGGGGGGGAGTATGGCTACACCTTC | CASSRITGGEYGYTF
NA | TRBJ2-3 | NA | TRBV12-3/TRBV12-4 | TGTGCCAGCAGTTTCTCCTCAGATACGCAGTATTTT | CASSFSSDTQYF
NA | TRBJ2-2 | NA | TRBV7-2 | TGTGCCAGCAGCCCCTACTTGGGGACAAACACCGGGGAGCTGTTTTTT | CASSPYLGTNTGELFF
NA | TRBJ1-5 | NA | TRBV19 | TGTGCCAGTAGTTTGAAAGGACAAACGTATGGGCCCCAGCATTTT | CASSLKGQTYGPQHF
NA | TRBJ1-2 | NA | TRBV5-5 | TGTGCCAGCAGCTTGCAGCTAGGGGCAGGCTATGGCTACACCTTC | CASSLQLGAGYGYTF
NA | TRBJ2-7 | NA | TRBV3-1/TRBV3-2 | TGTGCCAGCAGCCATAGACTAGGCGGATACGAGCAGTACTTC | CASSHRLGGYEQYF
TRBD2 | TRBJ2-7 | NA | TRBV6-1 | TGTGCCAGCAGTGAATTGACGGGAGGGAGCTCCTACGAGCAGTACTTC | CASSELTGGSSYEQYF
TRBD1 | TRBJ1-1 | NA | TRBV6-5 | TGTGCCAGCAGTTACTCGGAGGGGGACAGGGGGGATAGTTTCTTT | CASSYSEGDRGDSFF
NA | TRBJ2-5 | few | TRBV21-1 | TGTGCCAGCAGCAAGTGTCGGGACAGGGGACTGAGAAGGAACCAAGAGACCCAGTACTTC | CASSKCRDRGLRRNQETQYF
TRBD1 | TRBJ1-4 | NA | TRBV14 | TGTGCCAGCAGCCCCCGACAGGGGTTGACTAATGAAAAACTGTTTTTT | CASSPRQGLTNEKLFF
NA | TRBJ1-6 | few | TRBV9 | TGTGCCAGCAGCGAATCGAGCTCCTATAATTCACCCCTCCACTTT | CASSESSSYNSPLHF
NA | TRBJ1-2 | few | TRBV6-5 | TGTGCCAGCAGTTACTCGAGGCATATTGGCCGGGGCTACACCTTC | CASSYSRHIGRGYTF
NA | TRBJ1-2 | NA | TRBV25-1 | TGTGCCAGCAGTGAATTAATAGGGAGTAACTATGGCTACACCTTC | CASSELIGSNYGYTF
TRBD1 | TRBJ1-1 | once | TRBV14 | TGTGCCAGCATTCCTGACAGGGGGATGAACACTGAAGCTTTCTTT | CASIPDRGMNTEAFF
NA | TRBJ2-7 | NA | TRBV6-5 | TGTGCCAGCAGTTCGTTAGTGTCCGAGCAGTACTTC | CASSSLVSEQYF
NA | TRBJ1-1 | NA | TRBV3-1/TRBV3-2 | TGTGCCAGCAGCCAGTCGGGCGGGGGGACTGAAGCTTTCTTT | CASSQSGGGTEAFF
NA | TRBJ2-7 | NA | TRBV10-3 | TGTGCCATCAGTGAGCGGGGCTACGAGCAGTACTTC | CAISERGYEQYF